This T cell receptor beta chain was sequenced for a study of identical twins. MiXCR, applied by TCRdb to the 5' RACE reads, yields one record per CDR3 protein. The sample holds about 890,000 distinct CDR3 sequences, 9% to 15% seen once. Trimming removed 5 bases at V and 2 bases at J, with 12 bases between. The CDR3 is 14 amino acids. General observations from the study: While abundant cord blood beta clonotypes carried fewer insertions, memory repertoires showed no such pattern.

A few counts support this clonotype. The antigen is undetermined. These same data were also listed under a study on yellow fever vaccine responses in identical twins.

The rearrangement joins TRBV12-3 or TRBV12-4 to TRBJ1-2; maybe TRBD1 (5 bases). This receptor was obtained from a woman younger than 35 in good health. The sequenced sample was PBMCs. The chain's CDR3 is CASSKTATNYGYTF. The CDR3 DNA sequence: TGTGCCAGCAGTAAGACAGCAACCAACTATGGCTACACCTTC.